The present TCR beta chain was sequenced within a study of STAT3 mutations in large granular lymphocyte leukemia. TCRbeta libraries averaged around 41,000 productive templates per sample. Assay: immunoSEQ multiplex PCR; the TCRdb copy retains only in-frame clones and omits some. The sample records around 8,600 clones, roughly nine tenths being singletons. Germline V CDR1 and CDR2: MDHEN, SYDVKM. The CDR3 covers 15 residues. Trimming removed 2 bases from V and 0 bases from J, with 10 bases in between. Comment on this clone: Its antigen is as yet unknown.

Findings of the study overall: No sample exists from the first appearance of each clone. Every T-cell large granular lymphocyte leukemia patient had at least one immunodominant TCR beta clonotype. In about 30% of the 18 patients, new TCR clonotypes emerged after therapy.

The chain combines TRBV28 with TRBJ1-2; D possibly corresponds to TRBD1 (6 bases). The clonotype was recovered from a man at least 80 years old with T-cell large granular lymphocyte leukemia. Some clones in this sample may be carry-over from other donors' samples. The sequenced sample consisted of peripheral blood mononuclear cells. The CDR3 DNA sequence: TGTGCCAGCAGTTTAGGGGGGCGCACTAACTATGGCTACACCTTC. Protein sequence: CASSLGGRTNYGYTF.